A single sample gave rise to the 11 T cell receptor beta chains below, sequenced in a study of shared clonotypes between healthy human individuals. Sequenced by immunoSEQ multiplex PCR; TCRdb stores in-frame clones only, minus some. The profile shows approximately 2,300,000 clones, just under 95% of them singletons. The sequenced sample consisted of naive CD4+ T cells from PBMCs. Subset: CD45RA+ positively selected. These receptors originate from a man aged 18 to 29 in good health. Some clones in this sample may be carry-over from other donors' samples.

The gene calls are TRBV6-4 and TRBJ2-7; no reliable D call. Trimming took off 5 bases at V and 3 bases at J, with 8 bases between the two ends. CDR1 and CDR2 from the germline V gene are MRHNA and SNTAGT. This CDR3 region has 12 residues. The CDR3 nucleotides read TGTGCCAGCAGTCCTAATGGCTACGAGCAGTACTTC. As protein: CASSPNGYEQYF.

V and J are TRBV11-1 and TRBJ2-5; D is uncertain. The CDR3 sequence is 15 residues long. Trimming removed 5 bases from V and 5 bases from J, with 18 bases in between. Germline assignment: CDR1 SGHAT and CDR2 FQDESV (reference sequence). The DNA of the CDR3 is TGTGCCAGCAGCCCAAATTTTTCAGGTGCTGAGACCCAGTACTTC. Translation: CASSPNFSGAETQYF.

The chain carries TRBV5-1 and TRBJ2-1, with D hard to call. CDR1 and CDR2 (germline): SGHRS, YFSETQ. The CDR3 totals 15 residues. V lost 0 bases to trimming and J lost 6 bases, with 13 bases between them. For the CDR3, the DNA is TGCGCCAGCAGCTTGGCGGTAGCCGCTCGCAATGAGCAGTTCTTC. This translates into CASSLAVAARNEQFF.

The chain carries TRBV6-6 and TRBJ1-2; tentatively, D is TRBD1 (6 bases). Germline V CDR1 and CDR2: MNHNY, SVGAGI (reference sequence). The CDR3 loop spans 12 amino acids. Trimming pared 6 bases from V and 7 bases from J, leaving 12 bases between. The CDR3 reads CASSQRGIGYTF. The CDR3 region has the DNA TGTGCCAGCAGCCAGAGGGGGATTGGCTACACCTTC.

This clone appeared once. This chain joins TRBV5-1 and TRBJ1-5; TRBD1 matches at 7 bases. CDR1 is SGHRS and CDR2 is YFSETQ in the germline V gene. CDR3 length equals 14 residues. V shed 4 bases, J shed 8 bases, and the junction held 9 bases outside the gene matches. The CDR3 nucleotides read TGCGCCAGCAGCCCGGGACAGTCGTCGGAGCCCCAGCATTTT. Its translation: CASSPGQSSEPQHF.

The V call is TRBV28, the J call TRBJ1-2, with TRBD1 as a possible D gene (5 bases). CDR3 size: 15 residues. Germline loops: CDR1 MDHEN, CDR2 SYDVKM. The V gene lost 8 bases and the J gene lost 5 bases, with 21 bases spanning the gap. As DNA, the CDR3 is TGTGCCAGCGCCACATACGGGGCGGGGGGGTATGGCTACACCTTC. It codes for CASATYGAGGYGYTF.

The V and J genes are TRBV5-1 and TRBJ1-1, with D unclear. Trimming took off 0 bases at V and 0 bases at J, with 12 bases between the two ends. Germline lookup yields CDR1 SGHRS and CDR2 YFSETQ. CDR3 size: 16 residues. This chain's CDR3 is CASSLAVGSLNTEAFF. The CDR3 region has the DNA TGCGCCAGCAGCTTGGCAGTCGGCAGCTTGAACACTGAAGCTTTCTTT. Supplemented by reference TRBV5-1 and TRBJ1-1, the full variable domain reads KAGVTQTPRYLIKTRGQQVTLSCSPISGHRSVSWYQQTPGQGLQFLFEYFSETQRNKGNFPGRFSGRQFSNSRSEMNVSTLELGDSALYLCASSLAVGSLNTEAFFGQGTRLTVV.

The CDR3 is CASSQGGGQGGETQYF. DNA for the CDR3: TGCGCCAGCAGCCAAGGCGGGGGACAGGGAGGGGAGACCCAGTACTTC. The chain couples TRBV4-3 to TRBJ2-5; 9 bases agree with TRBD1. Germline V lookup: CDR1 LGHNA, CDR2 YSLEER. Trimming cost V 1 base and J 5 bases; bases outside gene matches: 8. CDR3 size: 16 residues.

J is TRBJ2-6 and V is TRBV18; perhaps D is TRBD1 or TRBD2 (5 bases each). Per the germline V gene, CDR1 is KGHSH and CDR2 is LQKENI. The CDR3 covers 17 residues. Between the trimmed V and J ends, which lost 3 bases and 1 base, there was a span of 13 bases. CDR3 bases: TGTGCCAGCTCACCTGCCAGGGCGGGTTCTGGGGCCAACGTCCTGACTTTC. Protein product: CASSPARAGSGANVLTF.

On this clone: The same CDR3 also results from other DNA sequences found in this sample. This chain uses TRBV5-1 with TRBJ2-7; TRBD2 matches 11 bases. The CDR3 has 15 residues. The V gene's germline CDR1 is SGHRS and CDR2 YFSETQ. J gave up 2 bases and V 4 bases, and 5 bases lay outside the gene matches. The CDR3 coding sequence is TGCGCCAGCAGCAGAGAACTAGCGGGAGCCTACGAGCAGTACTTC. Translating it yields CASSRELAGAYEQYF.

This clone was seen once. This sequence joins TRBV7-8 and TRBJ1-2; 9 bases are shared with TRBD1. The CDR3 has 19 residues. The germline CDR1 and CDR2 sequences are SGHVS and FQNEAQ. Unmatched junction bases numbered 19, after V lost 4 bases and J lost 4 bases. This CDR3 reads CASSSIRFRRQGESYGYTF. The CDR3 DNA follows: TGTGCCAGCAGCTCTATTCGCTTTCGCCGACAGGGGGAAAGCTATGGCTACACCTTC.